The source of this T cell receptor (beta chain) is a study of graft-versus-host responses after intestinal transplantation. Background on the study: Transplant types were multivisceral, liver-intestinal, or isolated intestinal. Once they had received anti-thymocyte globulin induction, all recipients took tacrolimus and steroids for about three years. Overall study results and limits: Peak levels of circulating GvH clones tracked with early post-transplant HvG declines. Some GvH clones were seen earlier in gut or blood, suggesting intestinal origin.

The germline V gene encodes CDR1 LNHNV and CDR2 YYDKDF (reference sequence). This CDR3 has 14 amino acids. V was shortened by 0 bases and J by 2 bases, with 8 bases between the two germline ends. This clone is a singleton in its sample. The antigen remains undetermined. Method: immunoSEQ multiplex PCR; TCRdb's copy keeps in-frame clones and lacks some. The sample consists of fewer than 30,000 clones, 70% to 90% of them appearing once. This sequence was found in a human patient who received an intestinal transplant, so some T cells may come from the graft donor. The starting material was PBMCs, obtained about 420 days after intestinal transplantation. The chain links TRBV15 to TRBJ2-7; D gene ambiguous. CDR3 in amino acids: CATSRDRAPYEQYF. CDR3 DNA: TGTGCCACCAGCAGAGATCGGGCCCCCTACGAGCAGTACTTC.